This T cell receptor (beta chain) derives from a study of relationships among human T cell subsets. Findings of the study overall: Clones with over 100 reads held over 60% of CD8+ cytotoxic sequences. Substantial CDR3 sharing among Th1, Th2 and regulatory cells suggested stochastic fate choice.

After negative selection with anti-CD4 multisort beads, CD8+ T cells were positively selected with anti-CD8 beads. From mRNA, alpha and beta CDR3 regions were amplified using semiquantitative ARM-PCR. Exponential amplification used communal superprimers after tagged nested gene-specific primers in ARM-PCR. TCRdb reanalysed the multiplex PCR reads using MiXCR and keeps one entry per CDR3 protein. The sample lists under 6,500 distinct CDR3 sequences, approximately 70% occurring once. Note on this clonotype: Its matching antigen is unknown.

CDR3 size: 18 residues. Per the germline V gene, CDR1 is SGHRS and CDR2 is YFSETQ. V was clipped by 0 bases and J by 12 bases, with 28 bases between them. The origin of this receptor is a man aged 35-49 years in good health. This chain uses TRBV5-1 with TRBJ1-3, with no clear D. Sequencing was done on a sample of CD8+ T cells sorted from blood. CDR3 loop: CASSLEGTVWALNTDIYF. CDR3 DNA sequence: TGCGCCAGCAGCTTGGAGGGTACCGTTTGGGCCCTAAATACGGACATATATTTT.